Below, 9 T cell receptor beta chains from the same sample are listed, as sequenced in a study of CD8 T cells in ankylosing spondylitis. TCRdb re-analysed the 5' RACE reads in MiXCR, keeping a single row per CDR3 protein. The data show more than 250,000 distinct CDR3 sequences, about 9.9% seen once. Sequencing input: blood, either unsorted or a sorted T cell fraction (not recorded which). The receptors come from a female donor with ankylosing spondylitis or in good health (not recorded which).

This chain uses TRBV20-1 with TRBJ2-1; 11 bases map to TRBD2. The trim removed 3 bases at V and 7 bases at J, leaving 11 bases unmatched. CDR3 length: 16 residues. Germline V gives CDR1 DFQATT, CDR2 SNEGSKA (reference sequence). CDR3 in DNA: TGCAGTGCTAGTCAGCCACTAGCGGGAGTGAAGAATGAGCAGTTCTTC. Translated, it gives CSASQPLAGVKNEQFF.

This clonotype was seen at least ten times. The chain links TRBV12-3 or TRBV12-4 to TRBJ2-5, with D unresolved. Trimming removed 3 bases from V and 2 bases from J, with 13 bases in between. The length of the CDR3 is 15 residues. The CDR3 protein is CASSLRGPVQETQYF. The CDR3 region has the DNA TGTGCCAGCAGTTTGAGAGGCCCTGTACAAGAGACCCAGTACTTC.

The rearrangement joins TRBV3-1 to TRBJ1-5, with unresolved D. This CDR3 is 15 amino acids long. CDR1 is LGHDT, CDR2 YNNKEL, per germline (reference sequence). V gave up 3 bases and J gave up 1 base, with 10 bases separating them. The CDR3 loop reads CASSHKSGSNQPQHF. CDR3 sequence (DNA): TGTGCCAGCAGCCATAAGTCCGGCAGCAATCAGCCCCAGCATTTT.

This clonotype appeared many times. This rearrangement joins TRBV19 to TRBJ2-3; D may be TRBD1 (5 bases). The germline gives CDR1 LNHDA, CDR2 SQIVND (reference sequence). V lost 3 bases and J 5 bases, leaving 12 bases between the germline ends. The CDR3 is 14 amino acids. CDR3 protein: CASSMTQGGDTQYF. As DNA, the CDR3 is TGTGCCAGTAGTATGACGCAGGGCGGAGATACGCAGTATTTT.

This clonotype showed up many times. The chain is built from TRBV6-2 or TRBV6-3 and TRBJ2-7; D call uncertain. V dropped 4 bases and J dropped 2 bases, with 6 bases sitting between them. CDR3 length equals 12 residues. The germline CDR1 and CDR2 sequences are MNHEY and SVGEGT. CDR3 loop: CASSSWAYEQYF. The CDR3 nucleotides are TGTGCCAGCAGTTCGTGGGCCTACGAGCAGTACTTC.

This clonotype was found many times. The rearrangement joins TRBV5-6 to TRBJ2-7; the D call may be TRBD1 or TRBD2 (5 bases each). Germline values: CDR1 SGHDT, CDR2 YYEEEE. V dropped 5 bases and J dropped 2 bases, with 17 bases sitting between them. The CDR3 runs 15 residues. The CDR3 nucleotides are TGTGCCAGCAGTTCACCGGGGCAGGTACCCTACGAGCAGTACTTC. Amino acids: CASSSPGQVPYEQYF.

The CDR3 coding sequence is TGTGCCAGCAGCTTACCGACAGTCTCCTATGGCTACACCTTC. This translates into CASSLPTVSYGYTF. V and J are TRBV5-5 and TRBJ1-2; D possibly corresponds to TRBD1 (5 bases). Germline assignment: CDR1 SGHKS and CDR2 YYEKEE (reference sequence). The CDR3 covers 14 residues. V lost 2 bases and J lost 4, with 12 bases in between.

This clonotype was counted ten times or more. DNA of the CDR3: TGTGCCAGCAGCTTAGCAGCGCAGCCAAATTCACCCCTCCACTTT. Its translation: CASSLAAQPNSPLHF. The chain couples TRBV7-6 to TRBJ1-6; D is undetermined. The V end lost 0 bases, the J end lost 7 bases, and 10 bases lay between the germline ends. The CDR3 length is 15 residues. Germline V lookup: CDR1 SGHVS, CDR2 FNYEAQ.

This clonotype was counted many times. The V gene is TRBV21-1, the J gene TRBJ2-7; no DNA check was done on the table's D call, TRBD1. TRBV21-1 is deemed a pseudogene. The CDR3 has 15 amino acids. The CDR3 DNA sequence: TGTGCCAGCAGCGGGTGGGGGACAATCTCCTACGAGCAGTACTTC. This codes for CASSGWGTISYEQYF.